This TCR beta chain was observed in a study of blood T cell repertoires in COVID-19. This clone was seen a single time. Germline CDR1 is SGHKS and CDR2 is YYEKEE (reference sequence). V gave up 4 bases and J gave up 7 bases; unmatched junction bases: 2. CDR3 length equals 12 residues. The data were produced by immunoSEQ multiplex PCR, yet TCRdb's version contains in-frame clones alone and is incomplete. The table has around 450,000 clones, 80% to 90% seen once. The receptor was isolated from a woman in her 30s with acute or convalescent COVID-19. This chain uses TRBV5-5 with TRBJ2-1; 7 bases are shared with TRBD1. Sequencing was done on a sample of peripheral blood. CDR3 nucleotides: TGTGCCAGCAGCATGACAGGGAATGAGCAGTTCTTC. Its protein product is CASSMTGNEQFF. Full variable domain (missing parts from reference TRBV5-5 and TRBJ2-1): DAGVTQSPTHLIKTRGQQVTLRCSPISGHKSVSWYQQVLGQGPQFIFQYYEKEERGRGNFPDRFSARQFPNYSSELNVNALLLGDSALYLCASSMTGNEQFFGPGTRLTVL.